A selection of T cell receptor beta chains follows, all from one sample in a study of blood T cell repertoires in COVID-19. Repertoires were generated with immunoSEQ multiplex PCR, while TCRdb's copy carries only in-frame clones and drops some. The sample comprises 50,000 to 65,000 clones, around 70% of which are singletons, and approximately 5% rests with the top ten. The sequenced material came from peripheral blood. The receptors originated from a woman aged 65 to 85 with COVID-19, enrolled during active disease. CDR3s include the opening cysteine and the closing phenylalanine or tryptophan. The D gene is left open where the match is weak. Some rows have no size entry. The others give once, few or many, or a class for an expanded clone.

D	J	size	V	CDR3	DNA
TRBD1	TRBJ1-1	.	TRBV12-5	CASGLDRGLWVEAFF	TGTGCTAGTGGTTTGGACAGGGGGCTGTGGGTTGAAGCTTTCTTT
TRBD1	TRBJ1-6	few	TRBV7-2	CASSSHSADRGVPLHF	TGTGCCAGCAGCTCCCATTCGGCGGACAGGGGGGTTCCCCTCCACTTT
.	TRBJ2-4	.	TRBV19	CASSMAKEPKNIQYF	TGTGCCAGTAGTATGGCGAAGGAGCCAAAAAACATTCAGTACTTC
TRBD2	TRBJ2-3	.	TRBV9	CASSSTSGNTDTQYF	TGTGCCAGCAGCTCGACTAGCGGCAACACAGATACGCAGTATTTT
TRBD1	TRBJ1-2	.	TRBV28	CASSSDREIDGYTF	TGTGCCAGCAGTTCAGACAGGGAAATCGATGGCTACACCTTC
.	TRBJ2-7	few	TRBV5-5	CASSPDSTYEQYF	TGTGCCAGCAGCCCGGACAGTACCTACGAGCAGTACTTC
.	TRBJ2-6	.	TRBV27	CASSSIVTGMRANVLTF	TGTGCCAGCAGTTCGATCGTCACAGGGATGAGGGCCAACGTCCTGACTTTC
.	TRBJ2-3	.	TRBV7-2	CASSLAGATDTQYF	TGTGCCAGCAGCTTAGCAGGGGCCACAGATACGCAGTATTTT
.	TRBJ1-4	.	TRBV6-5	CASSLVGGLNEKLFF	TGTGCCAGCAGTTTGGTTGGCGGACTTAATGAAAAACTGTTTTTT
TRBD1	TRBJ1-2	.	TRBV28	CASSDRAYYGYTF	TGTGCCAGTTCCGACAGGGCGTACTATGGCTACACCTTC
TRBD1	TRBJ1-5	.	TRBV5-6	CASSWDRNQPQHF	TGTGCCAGCAGCTGGGACAGAAATCAGCCCCAGCATTTT